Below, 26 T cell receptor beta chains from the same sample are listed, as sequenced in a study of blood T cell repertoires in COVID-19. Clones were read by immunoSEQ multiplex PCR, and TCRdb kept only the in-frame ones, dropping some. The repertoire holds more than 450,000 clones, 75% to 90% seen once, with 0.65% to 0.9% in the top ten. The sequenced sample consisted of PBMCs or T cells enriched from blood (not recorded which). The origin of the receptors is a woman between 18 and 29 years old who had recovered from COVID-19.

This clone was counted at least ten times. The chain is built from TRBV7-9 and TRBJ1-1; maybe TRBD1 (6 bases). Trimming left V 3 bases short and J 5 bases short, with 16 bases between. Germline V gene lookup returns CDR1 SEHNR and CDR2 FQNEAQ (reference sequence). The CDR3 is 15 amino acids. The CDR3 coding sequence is TGTGCCAGCAGCTTGCCCCTCGGACAGAGAACTGAAGCTTTCTTT. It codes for CASSLPLGQRTEAFF.

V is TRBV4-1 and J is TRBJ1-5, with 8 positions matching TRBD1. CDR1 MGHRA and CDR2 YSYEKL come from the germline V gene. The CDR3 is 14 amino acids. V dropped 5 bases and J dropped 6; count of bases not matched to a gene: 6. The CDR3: CASSIDRGGQPQHF. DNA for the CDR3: TGCGCCAGCAGCATTGACAGGGGAGGTCAGCCCCAGCATTTT.

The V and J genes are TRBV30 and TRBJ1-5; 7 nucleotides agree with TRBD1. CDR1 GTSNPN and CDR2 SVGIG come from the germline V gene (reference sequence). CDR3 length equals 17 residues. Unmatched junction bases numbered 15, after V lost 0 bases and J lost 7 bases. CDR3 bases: TGTGCCTGGAGTGTCCCTAAAAGACAGGGATTGGGACAGCCCCAGCATTTT. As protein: CAWSVPKRQGLGQPQHF.

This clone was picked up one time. The CDR3 sequence: CASSPKTSRNEAFF. The CDR3 DNA sequence: TGTGCCAGCAGTCCGAAAACCAGCAGGAATGAAGCTTTCTTT. The V gene is TRBV2, the J gene TRBJ1-1; D is unclear. Germline V gene lookup returns CDR1 SNHLY and CDR2 FYNNEI. CDR3 length equals 14 residues. The ends were cut back, 5 bases at V and 7 bases at J, with 17 bases in the middle.

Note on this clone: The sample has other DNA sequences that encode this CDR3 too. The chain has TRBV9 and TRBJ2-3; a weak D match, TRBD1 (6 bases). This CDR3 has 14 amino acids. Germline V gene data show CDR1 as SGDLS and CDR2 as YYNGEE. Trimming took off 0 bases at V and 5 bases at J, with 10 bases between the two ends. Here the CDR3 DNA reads TGTGCCAGCAGCGTAGGGGGGCTTGGAGATACGCAGTATTTT. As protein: CASSVGGLGDTQYF.

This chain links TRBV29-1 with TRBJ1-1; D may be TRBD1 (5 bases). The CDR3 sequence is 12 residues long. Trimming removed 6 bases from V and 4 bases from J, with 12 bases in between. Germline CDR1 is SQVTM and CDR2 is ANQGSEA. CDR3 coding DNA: TGCAGCGTGCCCGGGACTGGCACTGAAGCTTTCTTT. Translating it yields CSVPGTGTEAFF.

The CDR3 coding sequence is TGTGCCTGGAGTGTAGGAGCGGGGGGGCCAGATACGCAGTATTTT. Its translation: CAWSVGAGGPDTQYF. The rearrangement joins TRBV30 to TRBJ2-3, with 10 bases aligning to TRBD2. Losses at the gene ends were 0 bases for V and 4 bases for J; bases not matched to a gene: 4. This CDR3 has 15 amino acids. Germline V gene sequence: CDR1 GTSNPN, CDR2 SVGIG (reference sequence).

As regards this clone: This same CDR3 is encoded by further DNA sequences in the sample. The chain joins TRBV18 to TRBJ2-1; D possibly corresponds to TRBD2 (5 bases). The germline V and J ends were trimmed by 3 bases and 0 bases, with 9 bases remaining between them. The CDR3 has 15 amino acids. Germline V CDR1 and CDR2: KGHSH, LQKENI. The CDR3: CASSPRVSSYNEQFF. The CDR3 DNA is TGTGCCAGCTCACCGCGGGTTAGCTCCTACAATGAGCAGTTCTTC.

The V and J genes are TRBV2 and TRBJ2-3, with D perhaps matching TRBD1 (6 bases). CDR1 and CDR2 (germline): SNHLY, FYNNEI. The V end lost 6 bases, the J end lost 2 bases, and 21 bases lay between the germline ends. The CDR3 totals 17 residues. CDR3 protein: CASRKTPRTDHTDTQYF. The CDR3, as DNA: TGTGCCAGCAGAAAGACCCCCAGGACAGATCACACAGATACGCAGTATTTT.

In DNA form, the CDR3 reads TGTGCTAGTGGTTTGGGGGTGAGGAACTATGGCTACACCTTC. Its protein product is CASGLGVRNYGYTF. The gene calls are TRBV12-5 and TRBJ1-2; unclear D gene. The ends were cut back, 1 base at V and 2 bases at J, with 8 bases in the middle. CDR1 is LGHNT, CDR2 FRNRAP, per germline. The CDR3 totals 14 residues.

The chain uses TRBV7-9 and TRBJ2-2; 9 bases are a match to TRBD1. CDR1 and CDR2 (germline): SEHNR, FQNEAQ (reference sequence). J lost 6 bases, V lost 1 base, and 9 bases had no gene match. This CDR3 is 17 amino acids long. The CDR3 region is CASSLGGTGYSPGELFF. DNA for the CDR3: TGTGCCAGCAGCTTAGGCGGGACAGGGTATAGTCCCGGGGAGCTGTTTTTT.

The CDR3 DNA is TGTGCCAGCAGGGAGACAGGTTTTTATCAGCCCCAGCATTTT. It codes for CASRETGFYQPQHF. J is TRBJ1-5 and V is TRBV6-5; tentative D call: TRBD1 (6 bases). Germline values: CDR1 MNHEY, CDR2 SVGAGI. The length of the CDR3 is 14 residues. The V gene lost 6 bases and the J gene lost 5 bases, with 14 bases spanning the gap.

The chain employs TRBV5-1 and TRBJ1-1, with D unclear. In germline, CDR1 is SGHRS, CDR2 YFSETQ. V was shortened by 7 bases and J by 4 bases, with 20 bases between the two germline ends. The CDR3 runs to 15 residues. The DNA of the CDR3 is TGCGCCAGCTCCACCGCCACCCCGGCAGGCACTGAAGCTTTCTTT. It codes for CASSTATPAGTEAFF.

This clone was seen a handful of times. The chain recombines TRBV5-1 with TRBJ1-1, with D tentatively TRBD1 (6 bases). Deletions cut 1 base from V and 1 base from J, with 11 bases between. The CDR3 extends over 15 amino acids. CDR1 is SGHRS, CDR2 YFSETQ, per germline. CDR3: CASSLRGAQNTEAFF. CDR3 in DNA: TGCGCCAGCAGCTTGCGGGGGGCACAGAACACTGAAGCTTTCTTT.

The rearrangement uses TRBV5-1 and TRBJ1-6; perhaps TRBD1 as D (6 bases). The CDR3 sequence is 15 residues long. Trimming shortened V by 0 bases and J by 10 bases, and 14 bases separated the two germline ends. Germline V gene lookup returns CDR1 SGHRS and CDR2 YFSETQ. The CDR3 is CASSLVYSGESPLHF. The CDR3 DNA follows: TGCGCCAGCAGCTTGGTCTACTCAGGGGAATCACCCCTCCACTTT. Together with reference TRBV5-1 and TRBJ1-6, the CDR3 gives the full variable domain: KAGVTQTPRYLIKTRGQQVTLSCSPISGHRSVSWYQQTPGQGLQFLFEYFSETQRNKGNFPGRFSGRQFSNSRSEMNVSTLELGDSALYLCASSLVYSGESPLHFGNGTRLTVT.

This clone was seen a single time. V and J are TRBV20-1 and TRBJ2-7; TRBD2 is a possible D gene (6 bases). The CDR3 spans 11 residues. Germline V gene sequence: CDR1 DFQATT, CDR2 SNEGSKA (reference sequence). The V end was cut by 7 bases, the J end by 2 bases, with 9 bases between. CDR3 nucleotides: TGCAGTGGTCAGCGGGCCTACGAGCAGTACTTC. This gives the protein CSGQRAYEQYF.

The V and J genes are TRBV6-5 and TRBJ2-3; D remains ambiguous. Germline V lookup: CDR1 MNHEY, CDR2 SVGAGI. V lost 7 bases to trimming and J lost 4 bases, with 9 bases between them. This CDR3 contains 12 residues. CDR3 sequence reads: CASNLFSDTQYF. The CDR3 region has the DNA TGTGCCAGCAATCTTTTCTCAGATACGCAGTATTTT.

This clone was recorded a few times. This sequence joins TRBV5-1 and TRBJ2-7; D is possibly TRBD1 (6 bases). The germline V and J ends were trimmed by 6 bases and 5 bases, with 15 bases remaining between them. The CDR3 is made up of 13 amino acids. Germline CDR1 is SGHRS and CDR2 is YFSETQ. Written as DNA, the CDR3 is TGCGCCAGCAATGATCAGGGGATCCACGAGCAGTACTTC. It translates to CASNDQGIHEQYF.

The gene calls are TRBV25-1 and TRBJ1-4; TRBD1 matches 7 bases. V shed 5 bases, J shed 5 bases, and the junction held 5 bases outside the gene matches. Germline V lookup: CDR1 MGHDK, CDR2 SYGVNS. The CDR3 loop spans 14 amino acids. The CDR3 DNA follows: TGTGCCAGCAGTCCAGGGGGTTGGAATGAAAAACTGTTTTTT. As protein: CASSPGGWNEKLFF.

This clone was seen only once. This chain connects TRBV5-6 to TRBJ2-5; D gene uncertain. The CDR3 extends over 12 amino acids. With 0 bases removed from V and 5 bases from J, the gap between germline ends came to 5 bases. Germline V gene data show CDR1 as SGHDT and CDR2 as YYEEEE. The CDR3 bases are TGTGCCAGCAGCTTGGTCGTGGAGACCCAGTACTTC. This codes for CASSLVVETQYF.

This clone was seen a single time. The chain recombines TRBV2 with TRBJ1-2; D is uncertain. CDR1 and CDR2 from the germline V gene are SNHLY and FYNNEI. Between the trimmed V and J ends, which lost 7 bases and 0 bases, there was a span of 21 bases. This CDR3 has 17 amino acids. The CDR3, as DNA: TGTGCCAGCAACGGTCCCACCTCTCCTCCCGCTAACTATGGCTACACCTTC. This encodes CASNGPTSPPANYGYTF.

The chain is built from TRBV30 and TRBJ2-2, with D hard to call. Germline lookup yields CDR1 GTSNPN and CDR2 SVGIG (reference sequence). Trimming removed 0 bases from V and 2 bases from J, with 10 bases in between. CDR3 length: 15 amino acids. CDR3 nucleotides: TGTGCCTGGAGTGTACTCCCCCGCAACACCGGGGAGCTGTTTTTT. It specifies CAWSVLPRNTGELFF.

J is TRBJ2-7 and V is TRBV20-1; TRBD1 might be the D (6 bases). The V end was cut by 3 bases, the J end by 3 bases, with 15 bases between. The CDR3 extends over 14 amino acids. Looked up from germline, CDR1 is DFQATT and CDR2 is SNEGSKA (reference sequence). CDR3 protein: CSASISGALYEQYF. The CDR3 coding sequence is TGCAGTGCTAGTATTTCAGGGGCCCTCTACGAGCAGTACTTC.

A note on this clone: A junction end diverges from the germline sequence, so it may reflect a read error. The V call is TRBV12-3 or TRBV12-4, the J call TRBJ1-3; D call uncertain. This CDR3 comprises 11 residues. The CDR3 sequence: CASSFDMVEDF. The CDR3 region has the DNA TGTGCCAGCAGTTTTGACATGGTGGAAGATTTT.

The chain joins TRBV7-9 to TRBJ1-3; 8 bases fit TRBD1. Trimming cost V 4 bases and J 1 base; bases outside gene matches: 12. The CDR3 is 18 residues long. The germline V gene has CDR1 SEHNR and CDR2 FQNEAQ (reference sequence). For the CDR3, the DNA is TGTGCCAGCAGCTCCGCTTGGTCGGACAGGGAGTCTGGAAACACCATATATTTT. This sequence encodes CASSSAWSDRESGNTIYF.

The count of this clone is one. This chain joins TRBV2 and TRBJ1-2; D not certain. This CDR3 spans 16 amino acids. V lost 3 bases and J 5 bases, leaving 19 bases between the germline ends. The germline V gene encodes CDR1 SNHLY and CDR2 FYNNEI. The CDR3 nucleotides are TGTGCCAGCAGTGAGCTTCAGGCATCCGGCGGGTATGGCTACACCTTC. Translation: CASSELQASGGYGYTF.